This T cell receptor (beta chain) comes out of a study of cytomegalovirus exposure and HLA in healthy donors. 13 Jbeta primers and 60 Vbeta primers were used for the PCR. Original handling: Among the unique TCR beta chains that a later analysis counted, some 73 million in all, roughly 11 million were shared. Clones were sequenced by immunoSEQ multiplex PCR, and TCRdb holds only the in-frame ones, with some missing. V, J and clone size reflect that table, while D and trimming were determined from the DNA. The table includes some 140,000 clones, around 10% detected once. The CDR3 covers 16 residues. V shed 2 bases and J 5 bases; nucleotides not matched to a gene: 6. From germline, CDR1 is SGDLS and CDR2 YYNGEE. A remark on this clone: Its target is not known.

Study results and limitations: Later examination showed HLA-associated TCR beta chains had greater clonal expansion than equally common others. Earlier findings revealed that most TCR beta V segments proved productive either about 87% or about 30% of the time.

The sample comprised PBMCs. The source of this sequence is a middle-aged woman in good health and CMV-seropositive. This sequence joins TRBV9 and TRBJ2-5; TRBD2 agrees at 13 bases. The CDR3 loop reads CASSVTSGGGRETQYF. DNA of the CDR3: TGTGCCAGCAGCGTTACTAGCGGGGGGGGTCGGGAGACCCAGTACTTC.